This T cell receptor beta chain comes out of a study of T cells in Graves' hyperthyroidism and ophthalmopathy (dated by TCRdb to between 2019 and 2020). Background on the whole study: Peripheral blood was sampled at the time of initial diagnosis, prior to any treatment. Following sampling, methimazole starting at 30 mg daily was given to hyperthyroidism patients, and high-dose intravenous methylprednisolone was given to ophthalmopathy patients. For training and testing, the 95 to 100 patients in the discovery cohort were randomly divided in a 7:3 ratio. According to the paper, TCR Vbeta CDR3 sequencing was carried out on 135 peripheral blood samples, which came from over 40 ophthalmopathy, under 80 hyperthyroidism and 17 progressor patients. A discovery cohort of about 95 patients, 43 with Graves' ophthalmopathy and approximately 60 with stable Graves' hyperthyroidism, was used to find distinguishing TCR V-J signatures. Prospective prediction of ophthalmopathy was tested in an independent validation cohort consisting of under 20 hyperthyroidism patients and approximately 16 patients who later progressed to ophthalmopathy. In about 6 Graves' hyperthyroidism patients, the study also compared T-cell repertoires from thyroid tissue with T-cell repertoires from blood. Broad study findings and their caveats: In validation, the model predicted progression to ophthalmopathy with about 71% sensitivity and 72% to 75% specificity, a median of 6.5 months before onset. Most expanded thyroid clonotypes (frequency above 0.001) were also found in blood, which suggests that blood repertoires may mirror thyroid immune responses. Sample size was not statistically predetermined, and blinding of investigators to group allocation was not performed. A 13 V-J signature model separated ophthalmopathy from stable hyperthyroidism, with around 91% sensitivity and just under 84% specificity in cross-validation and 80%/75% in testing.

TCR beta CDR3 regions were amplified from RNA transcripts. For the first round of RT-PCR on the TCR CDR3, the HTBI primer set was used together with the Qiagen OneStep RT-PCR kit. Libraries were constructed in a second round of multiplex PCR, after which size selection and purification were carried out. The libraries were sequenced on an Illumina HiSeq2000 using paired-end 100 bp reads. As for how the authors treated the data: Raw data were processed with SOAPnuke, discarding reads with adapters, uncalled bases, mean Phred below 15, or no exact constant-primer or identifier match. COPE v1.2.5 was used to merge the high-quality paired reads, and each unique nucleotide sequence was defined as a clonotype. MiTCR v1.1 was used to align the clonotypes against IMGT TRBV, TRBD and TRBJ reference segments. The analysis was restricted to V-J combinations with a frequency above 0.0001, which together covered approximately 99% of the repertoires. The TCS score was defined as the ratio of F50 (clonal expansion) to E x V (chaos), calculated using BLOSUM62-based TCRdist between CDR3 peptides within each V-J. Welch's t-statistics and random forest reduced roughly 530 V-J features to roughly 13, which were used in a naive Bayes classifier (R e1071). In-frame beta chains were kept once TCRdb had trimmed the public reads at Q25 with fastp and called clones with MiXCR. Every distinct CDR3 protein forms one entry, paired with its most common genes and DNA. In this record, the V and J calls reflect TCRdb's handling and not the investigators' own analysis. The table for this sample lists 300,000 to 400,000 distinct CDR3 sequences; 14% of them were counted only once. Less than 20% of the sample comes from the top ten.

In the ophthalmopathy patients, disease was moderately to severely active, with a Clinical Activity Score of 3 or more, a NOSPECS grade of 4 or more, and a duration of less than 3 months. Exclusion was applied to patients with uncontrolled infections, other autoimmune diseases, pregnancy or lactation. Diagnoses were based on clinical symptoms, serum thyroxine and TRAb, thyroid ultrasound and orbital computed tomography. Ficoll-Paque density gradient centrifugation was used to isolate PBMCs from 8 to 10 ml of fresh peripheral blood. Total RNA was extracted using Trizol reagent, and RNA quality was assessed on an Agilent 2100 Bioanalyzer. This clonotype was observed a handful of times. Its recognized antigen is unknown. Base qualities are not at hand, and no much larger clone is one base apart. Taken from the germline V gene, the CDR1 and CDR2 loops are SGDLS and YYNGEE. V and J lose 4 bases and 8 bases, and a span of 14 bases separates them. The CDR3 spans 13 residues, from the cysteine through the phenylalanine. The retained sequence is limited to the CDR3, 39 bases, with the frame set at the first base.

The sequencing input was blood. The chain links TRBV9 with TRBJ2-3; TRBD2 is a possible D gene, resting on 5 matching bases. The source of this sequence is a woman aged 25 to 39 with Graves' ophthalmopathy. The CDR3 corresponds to CASSFGLTGTQYF. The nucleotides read TGTGCCAGCAGCTTCGGACTCACTGGTACGCAGTATTTT. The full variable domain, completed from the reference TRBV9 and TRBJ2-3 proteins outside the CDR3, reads DSGVTQTPKHLITATGQRVTLRCSPRSGDLSVYWYQQSLDQGLQFLIQYYNGEERAKGNILERFSAQQFPDLHSELNLSSLELGDSALYFCASSFGLTGTQYFGPGTRLTVL.